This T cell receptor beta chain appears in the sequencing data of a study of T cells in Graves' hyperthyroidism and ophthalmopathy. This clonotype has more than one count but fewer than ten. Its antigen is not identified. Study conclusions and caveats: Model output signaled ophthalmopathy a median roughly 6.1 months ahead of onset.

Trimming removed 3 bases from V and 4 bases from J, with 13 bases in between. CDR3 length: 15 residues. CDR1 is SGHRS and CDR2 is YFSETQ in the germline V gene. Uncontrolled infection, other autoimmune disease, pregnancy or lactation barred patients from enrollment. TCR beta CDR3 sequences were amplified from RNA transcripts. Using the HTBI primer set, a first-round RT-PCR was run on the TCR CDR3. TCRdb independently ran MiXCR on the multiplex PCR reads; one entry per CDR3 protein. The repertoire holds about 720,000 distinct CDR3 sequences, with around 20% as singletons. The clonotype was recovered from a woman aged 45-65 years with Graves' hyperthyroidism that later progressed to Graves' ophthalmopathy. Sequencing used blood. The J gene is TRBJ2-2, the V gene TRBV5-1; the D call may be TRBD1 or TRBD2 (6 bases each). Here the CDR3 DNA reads TGCGCCAGCAGCTCCGGGGGACACATCACCGGGGAGCTGTTTTTT. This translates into CASSSGGHITGELFF.